Following are 15 T cell receptor beta chains from one sample sequenced in a study of regulatory T cells in long-lasting Graves disease. Researchers made TCR beta libraries by using iRepertoire HTBI primers and running Arm-PCR on CDR3 regions. Each CDR3 protein gets one entry after TCRdb re-called the multiplex PCR reads with MiXCR. This sample has approximately 290,000 distinct CDR3 sequences, with 22% found just once. Regarding time point: persistent/refractory GD, antithyroid drugs over 5 years with positive TRAb. Generation of the TCR library employed RNA extracted from PBMCs. This sample comprised peripheral blood mononuclear cells (PBMCs), obtained when the disease was refractory, from a patient treated with antithyroid drugs. The receptors were gathered from a female donor with Graves disease.

The chain joins TRBV5-1 to TRBJ1-1; D unresolved. Germline CDR1 reads SGHRS; CDR2 reads YFSETQ. V lost 0 bases and J 1 base, leaving 7 bases between the germline ends. The CDR3 covers 14 residues. The CDR3 DNA reads as TGCGCCAGCAGCTTGGCCAGATCGAACACTGAAGCTTTCTTT. This gives the protein CASSLARSNTEAFF.

This clonotype was detected ten times or more. The chain joins TRBV6-2 or TRBV6-3 to TRBJ2-7, with D possibly called TRBD1 or TRBD2 (5 bases each). This CDR3 is 13 amino acids long. The V end lost 2 bases, the J end lost 5 bases, and 10 bases lay between the germline ends. Germline V gives CDR1 MNHEY, CDR2 SVGEGT. This CDR3 reads CASSYSRDHEQYF. The CDR3 DNA is TGTGCCAGCAGTTACAGCAGGGACCACGAGCAGTACTTC.

The CDR3 region is CASSRTLAGGETQYF. The CDR3 DNA reads TGCGCCAGCAGCCGGACTTTAGCGGGAGGAGAGACCCAGTACTTC. The V call is TRBV4-3, the J call TRBJ2-5; 10 nucleotides align to TRBD2. CDR3 length: 15 residues. Germline V CDR1 and CDR2: LGHNA, YSLEER. V lost 4 bases, J lost 4 bases, and 6 bases stayed unmatched.

This clonotype was observed a handful of times. The chain recombines TRBV6-2 or TRBV6-3 with TRBJ1-1; possibly TRBD1 for D (6 bases). The V gene's germline CDR1 is MNHEY and CDR2 SVGEGT. CDR3 length equals 14 residues. Trimming took off 4 bases at V and 6 bases at J, with 15 bases between the two ends. The CDR3 region is CASSSLVGASEAFF. DNA of the CDR3: TGTGCCAGCAGTTCTCTGGTGGGGGCCTCTGAAGCTTTCTTT.

The table lists this clonotype with many counts. CDR3 sequence (DNA): TGTGCCAGCGGTCCAGGGCAGGCGATTTTAATGCCCCAGCATTTT. Its translation: CASGPGQAILMPQHF. The V gene is TRBV6-1, the J gene TRBJ1-5, with D possibly being TRBD1 (5 bases). The CDR3 is 15 residues long. V was cut by 8 bases and J by 9 bases, with 23 bases left in between. Looked up from germline, CDR1 is MNHNS and CDR2 is SASEGT.

In this sample, this clonotype turned up a few times. The chain is built from TRBV4-3 and TRBJ1-2; D remains ambiguous. V was shortened by 0 bases and J by 5 bases, with 10 bases between the two germline ends. The CDR3 has 14 residues. Germline V gene sequence: CDR1 LGHNA, CDR2 YSLEER. CDR3 residues: CASSQDLAGYGYTF. The CDR3 DNA reads as TGCGCCAGCAGCCAAGATTTAGCGGGTTATGGCTACACCTTC.

This clonotype showed up many times. This rearrangement joins TRBV6-1 to TRBJ2-7, with TRBD1 identical over 10 bases. The CDR3 spans 14 residues. Germline CDR1 reads MNHNS; CDR2 reads SASEGT. V lost 6 bases to trimming and J lost 5 bases; unmatched junction nucleotides: 7. CDR3 sequence (DNA): TGTGCCAGCAGCCGGAGGACAGGGGGTGACGAGCAGTACTTC. Translation: CASSRRTGGDEQYF.

The chain combines TRBV7-2 with TRBJ2-2, with 7 nucleotides matching TRBD1. V shed 6 bases, J shed 6 bases, and the junction held 16 bases outside the gene matches. The CDR3 has 17 residues. Per germline, CDR1 SGHTA and CDR2 FQGNSA. The CDR3 here is CASRPKGASHSPGELFF. The CDR3 DNA sequence: TGTGCCAGCAGACCTAAGGGGGCTAGCCATTCGCCCGGGGAGCTGTTTTTT.

The chain recombines TRBV19 with TRBJ2-1; 8 bases line up with TRBD1. Trimming removed 5 bases from V and 9 bases from J; junction bases left unmatched: 12. Germline values: CDR1 LNHDA, CDR2 SQIVND (reference sequence). The CDR3 is 15 amino acids. CDR3 loop: CASSQTGQGFGEQFF. The CDR3 DNA is TGTGCCAGTAGTCAGACCGGACAGGGATTTGGTGAGCAGTTCTTC.

The chain uses TRBV6-5 and TRBJ1-4; D remains ambiguous. V lost 3 bases, J lost 8 bases, and 13 bases lay in between. The CDR3 extends over 14 amino acids. Germline V lookup: CDR1 MNHEY, CDR2 SVGAGI. The DNA for the CDR3 is TGTGCCAGCAGTTATGGGCCCGCGGGAGAAAAACTGTTTTTT. This sequence encodes CASSYGPAGEKLFF.

The J gene is TRBJ1-4, the V gene TRBV9, with D possibly being TRBD1 (5 bases). Germline CDR1 SGDLS, CDR2 YYNGEE. Deletions cut 3 bases from V and 4 bases from J, with 16 bases between. CDR3 size: 16 residues. In DNA, the CDR3 is TGTGCCAGCAGCGCCAGTGGGGGGGTAAATAATGAAAAACTGTTTTTT. Its translation is CASSASGGVNNEKLFF.

V usage is TRBV27 and J usage is TRBJ2-1, with TRBD1 identical over 12 bases. The CDR3 loop spans 16 amino acids. Germline CDR1 is MNHEY and CDR2 is SMNVEV (reference sequence). With V trimmed by 1 base and J by 6 bases, 4 bases remained unmatched. The CDR3 DNA reads as TGTGCCAGCAGTTTATTGTTGGGACAGGGGGCCAATGAGCAGTTCTTC. Translated, it gives CASSLLLGQGANEQFF.

The table lists this clonotype with many counts. V is TRBV28 and J is TRBJ1-1, with D tentatively TRBD1 (5 bases). CDR1 MDHEN and CDR2 SYDVKM come from the germline V gene. This CDR3 is 15 amino acids long. With 2 bases removed from V and 5 bases from J, the gap between germline ends came to 15 bases. CDR3 bases: TGTGCCAGCAGTTTACGGGCGGGGCCGGGTACTGAAGCTTTCTTT. This encodes CASSLRAGPGTEAFF.

This clonotype was detected a few times. The chain couples TRBV4-1 to TRBJ2-7; D is ambiguous. This CDR3 region has 14 residues. Germline V CDR1 and CDR2: MGHRA, YSYEKL. V dropped 1 base and J dropped 0 bases, with 7 bases sitting between them. The CDR3 nucleotides read TGCGCCAGCAGCCAAGCAGAAAGCTCCTACGAGCAGTACTTC. It codes for CASSQAESSYEQYF.

This clonotype was seen at least ten times. CDR3 coding DNA: TGTGCCAGCAGGAGGACGGAAGACACTGAAGCTTTCTTT. Translated, it gives CASRRTEDTEAFF. The chain has TRBV6-1 and TRBJ1-1; no definite D call. CDR1 and CDR2 (germline): MNHNS, SASEGT. Trimming took off 6 bases at V and 3 bases at J, with 11 bases between the two ends. This CDR3 region has 13 residues.